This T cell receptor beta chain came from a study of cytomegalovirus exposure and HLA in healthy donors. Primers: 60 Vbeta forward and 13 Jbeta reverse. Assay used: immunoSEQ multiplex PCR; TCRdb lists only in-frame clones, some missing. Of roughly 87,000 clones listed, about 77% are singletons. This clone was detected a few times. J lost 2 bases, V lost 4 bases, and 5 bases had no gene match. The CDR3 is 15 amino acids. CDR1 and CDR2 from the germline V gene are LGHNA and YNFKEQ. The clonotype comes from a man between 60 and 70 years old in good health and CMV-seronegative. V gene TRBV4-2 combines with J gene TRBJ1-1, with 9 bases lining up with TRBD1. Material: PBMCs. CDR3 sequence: CASSPDRGENTEAFF. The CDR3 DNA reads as TGTGCCAGCAGCCCGGACAGGGGAGAAAACACTGAAGCTTTCTTT.